This entry concerns a single T cell receptor beta chain. Antigen specificity is unknown. CDR1 is LNHNV, CDR2 YYDKDF, per germline (reference sequence). The CDR3 runs 13 residues. Trimming stripped 4 bases from V and 9 bases from J, with 13 bases between. Using immunoSEQ multiplex PCR, the repertoire was profiled, and TCRdb retains in-frame clones only, with some absent. The sample comprises just over 8,500 clones, 80% to 85% of which are singletons, and about 8.3% rests with the top ten. The data are from a study of immune evolution from preneoplasia to lung adenocarcinoma. Study-wide results and caveats: KRAS-mutant nodules had the highest T cell clonality.

This rearrangement joins TRBV15 to TRBJ2-1; TRBD1 or TRBD2 may be the D gene (5 bases each). The TCR was taken from a donor older than 65 with lung adenocarcinoma. The sequencing sample was made of FFPE minimally invasive lung adenocarcinoma tissue. CDR3 in amino acids: CATSTSGTSEQFF. The CDR3 nucleotides read TGTGCCACCAGCACCTCAGGGACGTCTGAGCAGTTCTTC.